This paragraph reports one T cell receptor beta chain. This sample was included in a study of blood T cell repertoires in COVID-19. With 0 bases removed from V and 3 bases from J, the gap between germline ends came to 14 bases. The CDR3 consists of 16 residues. Germline V gene sequence: CDR1 SGHTS, CDR2 YDEGEE. Per the original methods: Reference gene primer amplification in the assay estimated nucleated cell counts. The repertoire was sequenced with immunoSEQ multiplex PCR; TCRdb's copy has only in-frame clones and lacks some. Clonal size and the V and J genes are those of that table, whereas D and trimming came from the DNA. This repertoire shows about 34,000 clones, around 80% found once; its top ten account for 7% to 9%.

The sequence was collected from a woman in her sixties or seventies with acute or convalescent COVID-19. The specimen was peripheral blood. The V and J genes are TRBV5-8 and TRBJ2-3; D may be TRBD2 (6 bases). The CDR3 sequence is CASSLALYRETDTQYF. The CDR3 DNA reads TGTGCCAGCAGCTTGGCCTTATACCGGGAGACAGATACGCAGTATTTT. Combining the CDR3 with reference TRBV5-8 and TRBJ2-3 gives the whole variable domain EAGVTQSPTHLIKTRGQQATLRCSPISGHTSVYWYQQALGLGLQFLLWYDEGEERNRGNFPPRFSGRQFPNYSSELNVNALELEDSALYLCASSLALYRETDTQYFGPGTRLTVL.